Listed here are 8 T cell receptor beta chains from one sample, sequenced in a study of cytomegalovirus exposure and HLA in healthy donors. PCR involved 60 Vbeta and 13 Jbeta primers. The protocol was immunoSEQ multiplex PCR, while the TCRdb copy is restricted to in-frame clones and leaves out a portion. The table has around 150,000 clones, 79% seen once; the top ten hold about 5.9%. The source material was PBMCs. The receptors shown here come from a man between 45 and 60 years old in good health and CMV-seropositive.

This rearrangement joins TRBV6-6 to TRBJ2-6; 8 positions match TRBD1. CDR1 is MNHNY, CDR2 SVGAGI, per germline (reference sequence). V was clipped by 7 bases and J by 2 bases; unmatched bases: 7. The CDR3 contains 16 residues. DNA of the CDR3: TGTGCCAGCACCGCGACCAGGGGGCCTGGGGCCAACGTCCTGACTTTC. Translation: CASTATRGPGANVLTF.

This clone was picked up a small number of times. V usage is TRBV6-5 and J usage is TRBJ2-1, with TRBD1 matching 10 bases. CDR1 and CDR2 (germline): MNHEY, SVGAGI. Trimming removed 4 bases from V and 4 bases from J; junction bases left unmatched: 7. CDR3 length equals 16 residues. In DNA, the CDR3 is TGTGCCAGCAGTTTGACAGGGGGCGCGTTTTACAATGAGCAGTTCTTC. Its translation is CASSLTGGAFYNEQFF.

J is TRBJ2-7 and V is TRBV19; perhaps TRBD2 as D (6 bases). This CDR3 has 13 amino acids. The V and J ends lost 11 bases and 0 bases respectively, with 14 bases between them. Looked up from germline, CDR1 is LNHDA and CDR2 is SQIVND (reference sequence). The CDR3 region is CAVKGGDSYEQYF. The CDR3 DNA reads TGTGCCGTAAAGGGCGGGGACTCCTACGAGCAGTACTTC.

With regard to this clone: An end of the junction does not agree with germline; a read error may underlie this. The chain carries TRBV7-9 and TRBJ2-2, with 7 bases lining up with TRBD1. CDR1 and CDR2 (germline): SEHNR, FQNEAQ (reference sequence). There are 15 residues in the CDR3. CDR3 in amino acids: CSSSYDRANTGELFF. The CDR3, as DNA: TGTTCCAGCAGCTATGACAGGGCGAACACCGGGGAGCTGTTTTTT.

V gene TRBV18 combines with J gene TRBJ2-7; 7 nucleotides agree with TRBD1. With 3 bases clipped from V and 4 bases from J, the junction kept 6 bases outside the gene matches. The germline V gene has CDR1 KGHSH and CDR2 LQKENI. The CDR3 extends over 14 amino acids. CDR3 loop: CASSPGTVGYEQYF. CDR3 bases: TGTGCCAGCTCACCCGGGACAGTTGGATACGAGCAGTACTTC.

This chain joins TRBV13 and TRBJ1-1, with 10 bases matching TRBD1. This CDR3 spans 16 amino acids. CDR1 is PRHDT and CDR2 is FYEKMQ in the germline V gene (reference sequence). With V trimmed by 3 bases and J by 6 bases, 10 bases remained unmatched. The DNA for the CDR3 is TGTGCCAGCAGCTTTTCCGGGACAGGGGTAAGAGCTGAAGCTTTCTTT. Protein sequence: CASSFSGTGVRAEAFF.

This clone was found a few times. Within the sample, other DNA sequences also encode this same CDR3. The chain recombines TRBV4-2 with TRBJ1-3; no definite D call. Germline V CDR1 and CDR2: LGHNA, YNFKEQ. This CDR3 has 14 amino acids. V lost 0 bases and J lost 3, with 6 bases in between. In DNA form, the CDR3 reads TGTGCCAGCAGCCAAGAGCGGGGTGGAAACACCATATATTTT. It yields the protein CASSQERGGNTIYF.

The chain couples TRBV28 to TRBJ1-4, with TRBD1 identical over 8 bases. V shed 5 bases, J shed 0 bases, and the junction held 5 bases outside the gene matches. This CDR3 contains 16 residues. Germline V gene data show CDR1 as MDHEN and CDR2 as SYDVKM. CDR3 coding DNA: TGTGCCAGCAGTAACCAGGGGGCTACAACTAATGAAAAACTGTTTTTT. Protein sequence: CASSNQGATTNEKLFF.